This T cell receptor beta chain emerged from a study of blood T cell repertoires in COVID-19. Overall study: There were acute and convalescent COVID-19 samples, and they came from the United States, Italy and Spain. The cDNA or gDNA used as material had been derived from T cells, B-cell-depleted T cells, or PBMCs.

This CDR3 is 15 amino acids long. Germline-derived CDR1 and CDR2 are LGHDT and YNNKEL (reference sequence). With 0 bases removed from V and 2 bases from J, the gap between germline ends came to 10 bases. Per the authors' pipeline: The authors estimated nucleated cell counts from reference gene primer amplification. The table came from immunoSEQ multiplex PCR; TCRdb's copy has only in-frame clones and leaves some out. V and J calls and clone size are those listed in that table; D and trimming were worked out from the DNA. Among under 300,000 clones listed, approximately 87% were seen once. The rearrangement joins TRBV3-1 (or the pseudogene TRBV3-2) to TRBJ1-2, with D maybe TRBD1 (6 bases). Material for sequencing was peripheral blood. The source of this sequence is a man aged 55 to 69 who had recovered from COVID-19. CDR3 loop: CASSQEGTKNYGYTF. In DNA, the CDR3 is TGTGCCAGCAGCCAAGAAGGGACAAAGAACTATGGCTACACCTTC.